This is a list of T cell receptor beta chains from one sample in a study of regulatory T cells in long-lasting Graves disease. TCRdb processed the multiplex PCR reads anew with MiXCR; each CDR3 protein has one entry. There are hundreds of thousands of distinct CDR3 sequences in the sample; roughly a sixth occur only once, and 25% lies in the top ten. The same data also contributed to another study, on T cells in Graves' hyperthyroidism and ophthalmopathy.

The sequenced sample was peripheral blood mononuclear cells (PBMCs), obtained at new diagnosis, from a patient treated with antithyroid drugs. These TCRs come from a woman aged 35 to 59 with Graves disease. Each CDR3 is given with its conserved first and last residue. A D gene is named only where the DNA matches it firmly. Not all rows give a size; the values are once, few, many and, for expanded clones, a class.

V gene	J gene	D gene	clone size	CDR3 protein	CDR3 DNA
TRBV7-6	TRBJ1-2	TRBD1	few	CASRPLTGGFGYTF	TGTGCCAGCAGGCCACTAACAGGGGGCTTTGGCTACACCTTC
TRBV4-1	TRBJ1-4	-	-	CASRRTGTPNEKLFF	TGCGCCAGCAGACGTACCGGGACACCTAATGAAAAACTGTTTTTT
TRBV18	TRBJ2-1	TRBD2	few	CASSPWTSGGEQFF	TGTGCCAGCTCACCTTGGACTAGCGGGGGGGAGCAGTTCTTC
TRBV7-2	TRBJ2-7	TRBD1	many	CASSLVGTASSEQYF	TGTGCCAGCAGCTTAGTCGGGACAGCCTCCTCCGAGCAGTACTTC
TRBV6-2/TRBV6-3	TRBJ1-5	TRBD1	many	CASSRDRGPGQPQHF	TGTGCCAGCAGTCGAGACAGGGGGCCGGGTCAGCCCCAGCATTTT
TRBV19	TRBJ1-1	-	-	CASSISRAMNTEAFF	TGTGCCAGTAGTATAAGTCGGGCAATGAACACTGAAGCTTTCTTT
TRBV5-1	TRBJ2-5	-	few	CASSLGQNQETQYF	TGCGCCAGCAGCTTGGGGCAGAACCAAGAGACCCAGTACTTC
TRBV6-1	TRBJ1-1	TRBD1	many	CASMGQLNTEAFF	TGTGCCAGCATGGGACAGTTGAACACTGAAGCTTTCTTT
TRBV10-3	TRBJ1-2	-	-	CAISETGFYGFTF	TGTGCCATCAGTGAGACAGGGTTTTATGGCTTCACCTTC
TRBV12-3/TRBV12-4	TRBJ1-4	-	many	CASSPPNEKLFF	TGTGCCAGCAGCCCCCCGAATGAAAAACTGTTTTTT
TRBV14	TRBJ2-3	-	-	CASRLRSTDTQYF	TGTGCCAGCAGACTACGCTCCACAGATACGCAGTATTTT
TRBV12-3/TRBV12-4	TRBJ2-1	TRBD2	many	CASSLPGGRRNEQFF	TGTGCCAGCAGCCTCCCGGGGGGACGGAGGAATGAGCAGTTCTTC
TRBV20-1	TRBJ2-5	TRBD2	many	CSAIPLAGEQETQYF	TGCAGTGCTATCCCACTAGCGGGGGAACAAGAGACCCAGTACTTC
TRBV3-1	TRBJ1-1	TRBD1	-	CASKTGGENTEAFF	TGTGCCAGTAAGACAGGGGGCGAAAACACTGAAGCTTTCTTT
TRBV2	TRBJ2-2	TRBD2	many	CASDGTSGGAGELFF	TGTGCCAGCGACGGGACTAGCGGGGGTGCCGGGGAGCTGTTTTTT
TRBV29-1	TRBJ2-2	-	-	CSATRASSVGELFF	TGCAGCGCGACAAGGGCTAGCAGTGTCGGGGAGCTGTTTTTT
TRBV7-9	TRBJ2-7	-	-	CASSFGQPFSYEQYF	TGTGCCAGCAGCTTCGGACAGCCTTTTTCCTACGAGCAGTACTTC
TRBV28	TRBJ1-2	-	many	CASSLQGNYGYTF	TGTGCCAGCAGTCTCCAGGGGAACTATGGCTACACCTTC
TRBV6-9	TRBJ1-5	-	few	CASSYGGGLNQPQHF	TGTGCCAGCAGTTACGGTGGGGGTCTTAATCAGCCCCAGCATTTT
TRBV4-1	TRBJ2-2	-	-	CASSHPGYTGELFF	TGCGCCAGCAGCCACCCGGGATACACCGGGGAGCTGTTTTTT
TRBV5-1	TRBJ2-1	-	-	CASRASEIYNEQFF	TGCGCCAGCAGGGCCTCAGAAATCTACAATGAGCAGTTCTTC
TRBV28	TRBJ1-2	TRBD1	-	CASSSGQGFGYTF	TGTGCCAGCAGTTCGGGACAGGGTTTCGGCTACACCTTC
TRBV6-1	TRBJ1-2	-	many	CASSGTGRDSNYGYTF	TGTGCCAGCAGTGGGACCGGGAGGGATTCTAACTATGGCTACACCTTC
TRBV6-1	TRBJ1-1	-	many	CASDELGGLNTEAFF	TGTGCCAGCGATGAACTGGGGGGCTTGAACACTGAAGCTTTCTTT
TRBV3-1	TRBJ1-1	-	many	CASSQVGWAEAFF	TGTGCCAGCAGCCAAGTGGGATGGGCTGAAGCTTTCTTT
TRBV30	TRBJ2-3	TRBD1	-	CACSRQGASTDTQYF	TGTGCCTGTTCCAGACAGGGGGCCAGCACAGATACGCAGTATTTT
TRBV7-9	TRBJ1-2	-	many	CASSLLLDSDYGYTF	TGTGCCAGCAGCCTACTGCTGGACAGCGATTATGGCTACACCTTC
TRBV10-3	TRBJ2-1	TRBD1	many	CAISDTHRGLNNEQFF	TGTGCCATCAGTGATACCCACAGGGGGCTTAACAATGAGCAGTTCTTC
TRBV2	TRBJ1-2	-	many	CASMEGDYGYTF	TGTGCCAGCATGGAAGGGGACTATGGCTACACCTTC
TRBV20-1	TRBJ1-1	-	-	CSAPPRAPTTEAFF	TGCAGTGCACCTCCCCGCGCCCCGACCACTGAAGCTTTCTTT